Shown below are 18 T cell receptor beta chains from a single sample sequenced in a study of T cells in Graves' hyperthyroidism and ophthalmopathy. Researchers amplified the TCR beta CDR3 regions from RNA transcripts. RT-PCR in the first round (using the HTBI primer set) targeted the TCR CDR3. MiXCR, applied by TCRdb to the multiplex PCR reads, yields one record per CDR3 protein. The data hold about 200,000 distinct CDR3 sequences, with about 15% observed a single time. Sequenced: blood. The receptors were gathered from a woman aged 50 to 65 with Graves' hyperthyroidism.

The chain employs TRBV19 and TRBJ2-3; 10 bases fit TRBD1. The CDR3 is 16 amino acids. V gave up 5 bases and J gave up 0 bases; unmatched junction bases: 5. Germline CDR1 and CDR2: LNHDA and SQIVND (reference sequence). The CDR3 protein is CASSDRGLGSTDTQYF. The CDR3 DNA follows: TGTGCCAGTAGTGACAGGGGGCTAGGTAGCACAGATACGCAGTATTTT.

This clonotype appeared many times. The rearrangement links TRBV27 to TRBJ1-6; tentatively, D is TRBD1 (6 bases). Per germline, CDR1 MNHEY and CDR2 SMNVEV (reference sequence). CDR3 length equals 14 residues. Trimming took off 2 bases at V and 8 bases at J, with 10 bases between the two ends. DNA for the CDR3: TGTGCCAGCAGTTTAACGGGGGGCGATTCACCCCTCCACTTT. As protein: CASSLTGGDSPLHF.

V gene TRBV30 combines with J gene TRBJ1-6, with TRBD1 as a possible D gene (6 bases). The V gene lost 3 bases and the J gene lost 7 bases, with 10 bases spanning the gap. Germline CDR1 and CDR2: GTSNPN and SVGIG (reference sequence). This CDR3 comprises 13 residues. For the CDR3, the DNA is TGTGCCTGGAGCGTACAGGGAAATTCACCCCTCCACTTT. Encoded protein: CAWSVQGNSPLHF.

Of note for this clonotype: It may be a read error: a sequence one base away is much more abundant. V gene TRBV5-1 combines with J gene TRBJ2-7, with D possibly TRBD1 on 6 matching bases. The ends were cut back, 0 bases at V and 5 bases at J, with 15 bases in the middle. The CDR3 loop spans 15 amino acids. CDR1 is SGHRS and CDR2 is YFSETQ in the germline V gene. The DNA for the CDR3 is TGCGCCAGCAGCTTGGAGGCGGCAGGGGACCACGAGCAGTACTTC. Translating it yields CASSLEAAGDHEQYF.

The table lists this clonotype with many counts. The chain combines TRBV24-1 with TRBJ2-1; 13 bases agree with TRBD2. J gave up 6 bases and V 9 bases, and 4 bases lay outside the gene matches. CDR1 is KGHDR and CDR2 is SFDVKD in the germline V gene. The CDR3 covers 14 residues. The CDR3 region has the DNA TGTGCCACCGCACTAGCGGGAGGGATCAATGAGCAGTTCTTC. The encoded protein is CATALAGGINEQFF.

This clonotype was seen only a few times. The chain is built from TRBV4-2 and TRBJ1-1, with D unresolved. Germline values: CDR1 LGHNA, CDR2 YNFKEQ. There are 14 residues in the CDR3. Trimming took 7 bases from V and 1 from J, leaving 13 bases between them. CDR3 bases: TGTGCCAGCAACCTGGGGAACTCGAACACTGAAGCTTTCTTT. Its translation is CASNLGNSNTEAFF.

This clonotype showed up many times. The CDR3 here is CASSPQWGYDNEQFF. CDR3 nucleotide sequence: TGCGCCAGCAGCCCCCAGTGGGGGTACGACAATGAGCAGTTCTTC. The V and J genes are TRBV5-1 and TRBJ2-1; TRBD1 or TRBD2 may be the D gene (5 bases each). V was shortened by 4 bases and J by 5 bases, with 16 bases between the two germline ends. Germline assignment: CDR1 SGHRS and CDR2 YFSETQ. CDR3 length equals 15 residues.

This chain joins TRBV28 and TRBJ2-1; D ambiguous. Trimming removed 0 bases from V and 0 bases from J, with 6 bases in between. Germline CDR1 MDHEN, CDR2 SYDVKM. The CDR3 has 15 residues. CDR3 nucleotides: TGTGCCAGCAGTTTATGGCAGAGCTCCTACAATGAGCAGTTCTTC. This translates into CASSLWQSSYNEQFF. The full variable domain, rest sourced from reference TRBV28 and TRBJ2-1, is DVKVTQSSRYLVKRTGEKVFLECVQDMDHENMFWYRQDPGLGLRLIYFSYDVKMKEKGDIPEGYSVSREKKERFSLILESASTNQTSMYLCASSLWQSSYNEQFFGPGTRLTVL.

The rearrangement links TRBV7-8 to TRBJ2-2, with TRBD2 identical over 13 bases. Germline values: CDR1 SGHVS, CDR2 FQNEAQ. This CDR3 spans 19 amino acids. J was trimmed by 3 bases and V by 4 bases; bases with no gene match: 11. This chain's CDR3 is CASSSTGGLAGKDTGELFF. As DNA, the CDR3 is TGTGCCAGCAGCTCGACGGGGGGACTAGCGGGAAAAGACACCGGGGAGCTGTTTTTT. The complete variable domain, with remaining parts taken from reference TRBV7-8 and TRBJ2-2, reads GAGVSQSPRYKVAKRGQDVALRCDPISGHVSLFWYQQALGQGPEFLTYFQNEAQLDKSGLPSDRFFAERPEGSVSTLKIQRTQQEDSAVYLCASSSTGGLAGKDTGELFFGEGSRLTVL.

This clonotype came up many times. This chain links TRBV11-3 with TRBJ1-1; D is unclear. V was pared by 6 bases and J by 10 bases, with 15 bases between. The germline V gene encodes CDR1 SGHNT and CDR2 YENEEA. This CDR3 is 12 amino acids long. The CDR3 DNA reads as TGTGCCAGCAGTCCCAACCGGGAAGGAGCTTTCTTT. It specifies CASSPNREGAFF.

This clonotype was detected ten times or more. CDR3 in amino acids: CASSANGLSTNEKLFF. DNA of the CDR3: TGTGCCAGCAGCGCAAACGGCCTATCAACTAATGAAAAACTGTTTTTT. J is TRBJ1-4 and V is TRBV2; the D is unclear. CDR3 length: 16 residues. The germline V gene has CDR1 SNHLY and CDR2 FYNNEI. The germline V and J ends were trimmed by 6 bases and 0 bases, with 14 bases remaining between them.

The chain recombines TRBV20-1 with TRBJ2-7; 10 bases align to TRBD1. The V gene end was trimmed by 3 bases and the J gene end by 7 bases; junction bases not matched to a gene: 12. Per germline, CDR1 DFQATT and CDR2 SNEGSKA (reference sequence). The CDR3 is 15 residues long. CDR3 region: CSARRTGGPDREQYF. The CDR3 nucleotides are TGCAGTGCTAGGAGGACAGGGGGGCCGGACAGGGAGCAGTACTTC.

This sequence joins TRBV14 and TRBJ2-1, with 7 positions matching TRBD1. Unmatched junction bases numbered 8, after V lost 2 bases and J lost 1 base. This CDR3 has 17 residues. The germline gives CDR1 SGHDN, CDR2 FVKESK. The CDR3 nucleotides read TGTGCCAGCAGCCAAATCGGCACAGGGGAGTCCTACAATGAGCAGTTCTTC. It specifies CASSQIGTGESYNEQFF.

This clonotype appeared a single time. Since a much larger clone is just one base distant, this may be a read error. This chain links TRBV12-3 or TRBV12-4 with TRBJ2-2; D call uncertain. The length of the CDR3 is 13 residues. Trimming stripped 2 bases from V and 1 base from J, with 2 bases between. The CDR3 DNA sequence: TGTGCCAGCAGTTTACTGAACACCGGGGAGCTGTTTTTT. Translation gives CASSLLNTGELFF.

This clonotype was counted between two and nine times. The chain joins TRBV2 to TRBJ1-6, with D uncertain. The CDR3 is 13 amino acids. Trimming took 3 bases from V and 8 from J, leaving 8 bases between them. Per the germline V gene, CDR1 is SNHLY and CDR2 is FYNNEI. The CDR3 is CASSEVPDSPLHF. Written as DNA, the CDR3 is TGTGCCAGCAGTGAGGTTCCAGATTCACCCCTCCACTTT.

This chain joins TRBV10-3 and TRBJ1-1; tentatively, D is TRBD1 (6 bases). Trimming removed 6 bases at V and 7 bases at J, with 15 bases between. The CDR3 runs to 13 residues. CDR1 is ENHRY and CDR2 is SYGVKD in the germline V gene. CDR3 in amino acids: CAIRTRQADEAFF. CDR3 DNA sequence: TGTGCCATCAGAACCCGACAGGCCGATGAAGCTTTCTTT.

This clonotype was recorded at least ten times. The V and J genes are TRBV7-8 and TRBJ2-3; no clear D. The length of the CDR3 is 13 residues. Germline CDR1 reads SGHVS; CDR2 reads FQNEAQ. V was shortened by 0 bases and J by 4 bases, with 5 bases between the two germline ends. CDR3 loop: CASSLASSDTQYF. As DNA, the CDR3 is TGTGCCAGCAGCTTAGCTTCCTCAGATACGCAGTATTTT.

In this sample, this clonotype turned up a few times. CDR3 residues: CATSDSGHPGYEQYF. CDR3 in DNA: TGTGCCACCAGTGATTCGGGACACCCAGGGTACGAGCAGTACTTC. The rearrangement links TRBV24-1 to TRBJ2-7; tentative D call: TRBD1 (6 bases). This CDR3 is built from 15 residues. V was trimmed by 2 bases and J by 4 bases, leaving 14 bases between them. Germline lookup yields CDR1 KGHDR and CDR2 SFDVKD.